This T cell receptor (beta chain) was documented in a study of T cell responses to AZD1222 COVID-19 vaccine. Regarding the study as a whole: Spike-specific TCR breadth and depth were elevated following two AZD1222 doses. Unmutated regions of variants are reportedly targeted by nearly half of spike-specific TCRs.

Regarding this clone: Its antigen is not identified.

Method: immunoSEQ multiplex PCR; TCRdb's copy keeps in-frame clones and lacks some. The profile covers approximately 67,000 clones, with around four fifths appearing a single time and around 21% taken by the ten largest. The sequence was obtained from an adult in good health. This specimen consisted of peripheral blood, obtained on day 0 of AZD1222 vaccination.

The CDR3 sequence is CASSSGALNTEAFF. The CDR3 DNA sequence: TGTGCCAGCAGTTCGGGGGCTCTGAACACTGAAGCTTTCTTT. The chain couples TRBV28 to TRBJ1-1; a possible D gene is TRBD1 (6 bases). Trimming removed 4 bases from V and 0 bases from J, with 9 bases in between. The CDR3 consists of 14 residues. Germline values: CDR1 MDHEN, CDR2 SYDVKM.